This T cell receptor (beta chain) was documented in a study of blood T cell repertoires in COVID-19. Study-level information: Spain, Italy and the United States supplied samples that represented acute and convalescent COVID-19. Sources were T cells, B-cell-depleted T cells, or PBMCs; the material itself was cDNA or gDNA.

Under the authors' procedure: Amplification with reference gene primers provided the estimates of nucleated cell counts. The data were produced by immunoSEQ multiplex PCR, yet TCRdb's version contains in-frame clones alone and is incomplete. Clone size and the V and J calls come from that table; the DNA yielded D and trimming. The sample contains about 27,000 clones, about 91% of which appear only once. The sample holds one count of this clone. Trimming took 5 bases from V and 3 from J, leaving 5 bases between them. This CDR3 spans 11 amino acids. Germline values: CDR1 SEHNR, CDR2 FQNEAQ (reference sequence).

Sequencing was done on a sample of peripheral blood. The receptor comes from a human donor with active COVID-19. The donor label of this sample is uncertain. This rearrangement joins TRBV7-9 to TRBJ2-7; D remains ambiguous. Here the CDR3 reads CASSTYYEQYF. As DNA, the CDR3 is TGTGCCAGCAGCACCTACTACGAGCAGTACTTC.